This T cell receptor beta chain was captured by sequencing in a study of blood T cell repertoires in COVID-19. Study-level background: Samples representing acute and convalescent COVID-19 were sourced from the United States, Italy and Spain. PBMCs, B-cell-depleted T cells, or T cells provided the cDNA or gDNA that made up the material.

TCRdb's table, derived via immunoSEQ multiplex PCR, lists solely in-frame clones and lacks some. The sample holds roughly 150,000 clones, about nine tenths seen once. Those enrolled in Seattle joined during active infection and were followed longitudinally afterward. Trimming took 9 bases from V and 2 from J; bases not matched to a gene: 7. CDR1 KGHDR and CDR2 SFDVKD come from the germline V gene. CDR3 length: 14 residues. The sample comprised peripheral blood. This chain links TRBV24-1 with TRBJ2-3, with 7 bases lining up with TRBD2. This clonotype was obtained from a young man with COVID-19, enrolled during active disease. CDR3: CATAGGGYTDTQYF. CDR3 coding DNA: TGTGCCACCGCTGGCGGGGGATACACAGATACGCAGTATTTT.